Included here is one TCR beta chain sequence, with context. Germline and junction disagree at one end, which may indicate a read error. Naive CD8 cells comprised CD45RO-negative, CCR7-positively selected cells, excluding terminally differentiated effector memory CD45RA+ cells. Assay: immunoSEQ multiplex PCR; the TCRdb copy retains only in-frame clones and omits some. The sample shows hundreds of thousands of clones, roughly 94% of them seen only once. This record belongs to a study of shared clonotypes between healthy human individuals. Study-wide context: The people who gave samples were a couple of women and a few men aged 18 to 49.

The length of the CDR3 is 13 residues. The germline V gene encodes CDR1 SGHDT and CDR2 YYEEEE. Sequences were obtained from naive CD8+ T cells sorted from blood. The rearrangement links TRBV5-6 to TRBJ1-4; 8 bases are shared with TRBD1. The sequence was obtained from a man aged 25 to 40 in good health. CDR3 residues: CASTLTGEEKLFF. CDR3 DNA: TGTGCCAGCACCTTGACAGGGGAGGAAAAACTGTTTTTT.